These T cell receptor beta chains were read from a single sample in a study of shared clonotypes between healthy human individuals. Sequencing was performed with immunoSEQ multiplex PCR; in TCRdb, only in-frame clones are kept and a portion is missing. The sample consists of roughly 2.2 million clones, 85% to 95% of them appearing once. Sequencing was carried out using naive CD4+ T cells from PBMCs. These TCRs come from a man between 18 and 35 years old in good health. Some clones in this sample may be carry-over from other donors' samples. CDR3s include the opening cysteine and the closing phenylalanine or tryptophan. D genes are given only for firm matches.

TRBJ2-7,TRBV5-8,.,CASSLTQRYF,TGTGCCAGCAGCTTGACCCAAAGGTACTTC
TRBJ1-1,TRBV5-1,.,CASSLSAGEGRTEAFF,TGCGCCAGCAGCTTATCGGCAGGGGAAGGAAGAACTGAAGCTTTCTTT
TRBJ2-7,TRBV19,.,CASSIGAGPLSYEQYF,TGTGCCAGTAGTATAGGGGCAGGACCGCTTTCCTACGAGCAGTACTTC
TRBJ2-3,TRBV7-9,TRBD2,CASSPYLAGSSTDTQYF,TGTGCCAGCAGCCCATATTTAGCGGGGTCTAGCACAGATACGCAGTATTTT
TRBJ2-7,TRBV7-8,.,CASSSRRLGPNYEQYF,TGTGCCAGCAGCTCTCGCCGGTTGGGACCCAACTACGAGCAGTACTTC
TRBJ2-7,TRBV30,.,CAWSVLLAREQYF,TGTGCCTGGAGTGTACTACTAGCTCGCGAGCAGTACTTC
TRBJ2-7,TRBV15,.,CATSREGSYEQYF,TGTGCCACCAGCAGAGAGGGCTCCTACGAGCAGTACTTC
TRBJ2-1,TRBV28,.,CASSSRTGSSYNEQFF,TGTGCCAGCAGTTCGCGTACAGGGAGCTCCTACAATGAGCAGTTCTTC
TRBJ2-7,TRBV29-1,TRBD2,CSATGLGVYEQYF,TGCAGCGCCACTGGACTAGGAGTCTACGAGCAGTACTTC
TRBJ2-1,TRBV30,.,CAGSYNEQFF,TGTGCCGGTTCCTACAATGAGCAGTTCTTC
TRBJ2-5,TRBV7-9,.,CASSFIVGRVQETQYF,TGTGCCAGCAGCTTTATAGTAGGCAGGGTACAAGAGACCCAGTACTTC
TRBJ2-1,TRBV11-2,TRBD2,CASSPGGGRQFF,TGTGCCAGCAGCCCCGGCGGCGGGAGGCAGTTCTTC
TRBJ2-7,TRBV11-3,.,CASSLGSHYEQYF,TGTGCCAGCAGCTTAGGGTCCCACTACGAGCAGTACTTC
TRBJ1-2,TRBV7-8,.,CASSLTGRSNYGYTF,TGTGCCAGCAGCTTAACGGGGAGATCTAACTATGGCTACACCTTC
TRBJ2-7,TRBV7-6,.,CASSLRGIYEQYF,TGTGCCAGCAGCTTAAGGGGGATTTACGAGCAGTACTTC